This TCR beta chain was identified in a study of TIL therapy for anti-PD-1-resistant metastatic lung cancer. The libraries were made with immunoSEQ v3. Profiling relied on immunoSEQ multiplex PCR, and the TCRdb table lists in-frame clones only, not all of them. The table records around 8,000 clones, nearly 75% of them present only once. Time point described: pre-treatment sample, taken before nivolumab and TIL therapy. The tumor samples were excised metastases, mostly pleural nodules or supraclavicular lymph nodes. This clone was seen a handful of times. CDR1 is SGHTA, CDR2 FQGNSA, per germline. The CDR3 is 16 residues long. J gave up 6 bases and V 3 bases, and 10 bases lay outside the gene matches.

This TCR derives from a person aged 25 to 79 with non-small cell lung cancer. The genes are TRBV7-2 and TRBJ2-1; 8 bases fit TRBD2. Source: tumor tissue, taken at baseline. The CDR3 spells CASSLSRGGPGNEQFF. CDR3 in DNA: TGTGCCAGCAGCTTGTCCCGGGGGGGGCCGGGCAATGAGCAGTTCTTC.